This is a list of T cell receptor beta chains from one sample in a study of early T cells in non-severe SARS-CoV-2 infection. TCRdb re-called the 5' RACE reads with MiXCR, one entry per CDR3 protein. The profile covers around 52,000 distinct CDR3 sequences, with around a tenth appearing a single time and roughly 10% taken by the ten largest. Sequencing was performed on whole blood. Receptors were obtained from an adult who was a healthcare worker with PCR-confirmed SARS-CoV-2 infection or an uninfected control (not recorded which). Both conserved end residues are part of each CDR3. A D gene is named only where the DNA matches it firmly. Rows give clone size only sometimes, using once, few, many, or a class for an expanded clone.

D gene	V gene	J gene	clone size	CDR3 length	CDR3 DNA	CDR3 protein
-	TRBV20-1	TRBJ2-7	few	14	TGCAGTGCTAGATCCGGGCCGTACTCTTACGAGCAGTACTTC	CSARSGPYSYEQYF
-	TRBV7-9	TRBJ2-2	-	15	TGTGCCAGCAGCGGAGGGGGCAGGAGCACCGGGGAGCTGTTTTTT	CASSGGGRSTGELFF
-	TRBV5-1	TRBJ1-5	few	15	TGCGCCAGCAGTATCGGGCAGGGCCCCGTTCAGCCCCAGCATTTT	CASSIGQGPVQPQHF
TRBD2	TRBV11-2	TRBJ2-7	many	16	TGTGCCAGCAGCCTTAGGACTAGCGGGAGCTCCTACGAGCAGTACTTC	CASSLRTSGSSYEQYF
-	TRBV3-1	TRBJ2-3	-	15	TGTGCCAGCAGCCAAGGGGCGAGCGGCACAGATACGCAGTATTTT	CASSQGASGTDTQYF
TRBD1	TRBV5-1	TRBJ2-6	-	14	TGCGCCAGCGGGGACAGCTCTGGGGCCAACGTCCTGACTTTC	CASGDSSGANVLTF
-	TRBV11-2	TRBJ2-2	-	17	TGTGCCAGCAGCCCAACCTCCTACCGAGCGAACACCGGGGAGCTGTTTTTT	CASSPTSYRANTGELFF
-	TRBV7-9	TRBJ1-1	many	13	TGTGCCAGCAGGGAGGGGAGGAGTACTGAAGCTTTCTTT	CASREGRSTEAFF
TRBD1	TRBV20-1	TRBJ1-2	few	13	TGCAGTGCTAGGACAGGGATAAACTATGGCTACACCTTC	CSARTGINYGYTF
-	TRBV12-3/TRBV12-4	TRBJ2-7	many	12	TGTGCCAGCAGTTTTAATGCCTACGAGCAGTACTTC	CASSFNAYEQYF
TRBD2	TRBV7-2	TRBJ2-3	few	14	TGTGCCAGCAGACTAGCGGGAGGCACAGATACGCAGTATTTT	CASRLAGGTDTQYF
-	TRBV5-1	TRBJ2-3	-	14	TGCGCCAGCAGCTTGGCCGCGTCCGAGGATACGCAGTATTTT	CASSLAASEDTQYF
TRBD2	TRBV28	TRBJ2-1	many	15	TGTGCCAGCAGTACGAGCGGGAGGGCCTCGAATGAGCAGTTCTTC	CASSTSGRASNEQFF
-	TRBV6-2/TRBV6-3	TRBJ1-4	many	12	TGTGCCAGCAGTCGTCAGGGTGAAAAACTGTTTTTT	CASSRQGEKLFF
TRBD2	TRBV5-4	TRBJ2-3	few	16	TGTGCCAGCAGCTCTGGGGGGACTAGCGAGGGAGATACGCAGTATTTT	CASSSGGTSEGDTQYF
-	TRBV6-6	TRBJ1-1	few	14	TGTGCCAGCAGTTTTCAGGGCCTGAACACTGAAGCTTTCTTT	CASSFQGLNTEAFF
-	TRBV29-1	TRBJ2-5	-	11	TGCAGCGTTGAATGGGGAGAGACCCAGTACTTC	CSVEWGETQYF
TRBD1	TRBV2	TRBJ1-1	-	11	TGTGCCAGCAGGGAGGACAGGGGCGCTTTCTTT	CASREDRGAFF
-	TRBV20-1	TRBJ1-5	many	14	TGCAGTGCTATCTCTAGGTGGGAATTTCAGCCCCAGCATTTT	CSAISRWEFQPQHF
TRBD1	TRBV28	TRBJ1-3	-	14	TGTGCCAGCAGGGAATCCAGACAGGGTGACACCATATATTTT	CASRESRQGDTIYF
-	TRBV10-3	TRBJ2-3	few	14	TGTGCCATCAGTGAACAAGAAGGAGCAGATACGCAGTATTTT	CAISEQEGADTQYF
-	TRBV3-1	TRBJ2-5	-	13	TGTGCCAGCAGCCAACAACTTAGAGAGACCCAGTACTTC	CASSQQLRETQYF
-	TRBV11-2	TRBJ2-7	few	12	TGTGCCAGCAGCTTCACTGGCTACGAGCAGTACTTC	CASSFTGYEQYF
-	TRBV5-1	TRBJ2-3	few	16	TGCGCCAGCAGCTCCGGGGAAGGGGGACTCACAGATACGCAGTATTTT	CASSSGEGGLTDTQYF
-	TRBV29-1	TRBJ2-7	-	11	TGCAGCGTTGGGATAGAGTACGAGCAGTACTTC	CSVGIEYEQYF
TRBD2	TRBV19	TRBJ2-1	few	16	TGTGCCAGTAGTATGAGCGGGGTCAACTCCTACAATGAGCAGTTCTTC	CASSMSGVNSYNEQFF
-	TRBV4-1	TRBJ1-3	many	16	TGCGCCAGCAGCTCGATCCTATCGGGACCCCGAAACACCATATATTTT	CASSSILSGPRNTIYF
TRBD1	TRBV30	TRBJ2-3	many	13	TGTGCCTGGAGTGTACAGGGGACAGATACGCAGTATTTT	CAWSVQGTDTQYF
TRBD2	TRBV10-1	TRBJ2-7	many	13	TGCGCCAGCAGCGGGGGGTCGTACTACGAGCAGTACTTC	CASSGGSYYEQYF
TRBD2	TRBV7-3	TRBJ2-2	many	14	TGTGCCAGCAGCTTAGGCGGGAGGAACGGGGAGCTGTTTTTT	CASSLGGRNGELFF
TRBD2	TRBV5-1	TRBJ2-1	many	14	TGCGCCAGCGAGACTAGCGGGAGGGCCGGTGAGCAGTTCTTC	CASETSGRAGEQFF
-	TRBV25-1	TRBJ2-7	-	14	TGTGCCAGCAGTGAATTCGGGGTTACCTACGAGCAGTACTTC	CASSEFGVTYEQYF
TRBD1	TRBV18	TRBJ1-6	many	14	TGTGCCAGCTCACCCTCTGACAGGGACTCACCCCTCCACTTT	CASSPSDRDSPLHF
-	TRBV6-5	TRBJ1-5	-	15	TGTGCCAGCAGTTACGCAAGGGGTATCAATCAGCCCCAGCATTTT	CASSYARGINQPQHF
-	TRBV9	TRBJ2-3	-	14	TGTGCCAGCAGCGTAGATGGGTTCACAGATACGCAGTATTTT	CASSVDGFTDTQYF
-	TRBV7-2	TRBJ2-1	many	15	TGTGCCAGCAGCTCCGGAGGCCTGGGCTACAATGAGCAGTTCTTC	CASSSGGLGYNEQFF
-	TRBV18	TRBJ1-5	many	14	TGTGCCAGCTCACCCGGACGAAACAATCAGCCCCAGCATTTT	CASSPGRNNQPQHF
TRBD1	TRBV7-2	TRBJ2-1	-	15	TGTGCCAGCAGCTTTAGGACAGGGTTGTACAATGAGCAGTTCTTC	CASSFRTGLYNEQFF
-	TRBV3-1	TRBJ2-1	few	14	TGTGCCAGCAGCCAAAAAATATCCTACAATGAGCAGTTCTTC	CASSQKISYNEQFF
-	TRBV5-1	TRBJ1-4	few	14	TGCGCCAGCAGCTTTGGAACTGGGGGTGAAAAACTGTTTTTT	CASSFGTGGEKLFF
-	TRBV5-1	TRBJ2-3	-	15	TGCGCCAGCAGCCCCAGTGGGTACGGCACAGATACGCAGTATTTT	CASSPSGYGTDTQYF
TRBD1	TRBV6-5	TRBJ1-2	many	15	TGTGCCAGCACCCTTACTCACGGACAGGGTTATGGCTACACCTTC	CASTLTHGQGYGYTF
TRBD2	TRBV7-9	TRBJ2-2	-	17	TGTGCCAGCAGCTTCCCTAGCGGGAAGGAGAACACCGGGGAGCTGTTTTTT	CASSFPSGKENTGELFF